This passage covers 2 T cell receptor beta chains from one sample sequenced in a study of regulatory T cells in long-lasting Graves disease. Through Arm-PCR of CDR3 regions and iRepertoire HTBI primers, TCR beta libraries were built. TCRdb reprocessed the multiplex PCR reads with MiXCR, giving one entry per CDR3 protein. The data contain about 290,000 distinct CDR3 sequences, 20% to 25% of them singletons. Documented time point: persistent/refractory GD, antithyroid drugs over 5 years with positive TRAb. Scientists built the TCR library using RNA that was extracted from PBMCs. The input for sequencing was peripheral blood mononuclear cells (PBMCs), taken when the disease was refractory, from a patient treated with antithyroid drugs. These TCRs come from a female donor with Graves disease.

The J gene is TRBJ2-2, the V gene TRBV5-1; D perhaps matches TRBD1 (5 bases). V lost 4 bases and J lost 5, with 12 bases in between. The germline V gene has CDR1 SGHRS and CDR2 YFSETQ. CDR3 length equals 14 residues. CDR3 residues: CASSLLTDTGELFF. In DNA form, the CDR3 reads TGCGCCAGCAGCCTCTTGACAGATACCGGGGAGCTGTTTTTT.

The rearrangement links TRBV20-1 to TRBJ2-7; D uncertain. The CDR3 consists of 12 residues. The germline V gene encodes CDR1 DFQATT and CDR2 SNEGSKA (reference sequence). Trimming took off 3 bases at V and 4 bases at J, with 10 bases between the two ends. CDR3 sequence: CSASSVLYEQYF. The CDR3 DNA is TGCAGTGCTAGTTCGGTGTTATACGAGCAGTACTTC.